The 23 T cell receptor beta chains reported below all come from one sample, sequenced in a study of regulatory T cells in long-lasting Graves disease. Time point specified: newly diagnosed GD, antithyroid drugs for less than 3 months. After RNA was extracted from PBMCs, the TCR library was made from it. Combining iRepertoire HTBI primers with Arm-PCR of CDR3 regions, the authors built TCR beta libraries. Using its own MiXCR run on the multiplex PCR reads, TCRdb lists one record per CDR3 protein. The sample has 400,000 to 500,000 distinct CDR3 sequences, 15% seen once. The same data also contributed to another study, on T cells in Graves' hyperthyroidism and ophthalmopathy.

The specimen comprised peripheral blood mononuclear cells (PBMCs), sampled at new diagnosis, from a patient treated with antithyroid drugs. These receptor sequences come from a middle-aged woman with Graves disease.

The table lists this clonotype with many counts. The V call is TRBV7-9, the J call TRBJ2-1; D gene uncertain. CDR1 is SEHNR and CDR2 is FQNEAQ in the germline V gene (reference sequence). Between the trimmed V and J ends, which lost 6 bases and 7 bases, there was a span of 7 bases. The CDR3 loop spans 11 amino acids. CDR3 region: CASSQGNEQFF. The CDR3 DNA reads as TGTGCCAGCAGTCAAGGGAATGAGCAGTTCTTC.

Comments on this clonotype: The conserved phenylalanine or tryptophan is not found at the CDR3 terminus, so this likely reflects a read error. The V call is TRBV6-1, the J call TRBJ1-3, with D tentatively TRBD1 (6 bases). Germline V gene lookup returns CDR1 MNHNS and CDR2 SASEGT. CDR3 size: 13 residues. Between the trimmed V and J ends, which lost 6 bases and 5 bases, there was a span of 11 bases. For the CDR3, the DNA is TGTGCCAGCAGAGCCGGACAGAGAAACACCATATATTCT. It codes for CASRAGQRNTIYS.

This clonotype was seen only a few times. The chain joins TRBV7-9 to TRBJ1-2, with D uncertain. V gave up 6 bases and J gave up 8 bases, with 28 bases separating them. Germline lookup yields CDR1 SEHNR and CDR2 FQNEAQ (reference sequence). The CDR3 has 17 amino acids. CDR3 bases: TGTGCCAGCAGAAGGAACCTTAGCGGACCTACCTCGGGAGGCTACACCTTC. Amino acids: CASRRNLSGPTSGGYTF.

This clonotype was seen only a few times. This chain uses TRBV24-1 with TRBJ2-7; D is perhaps TRBD1 (6 bases). The CDR3 loop spans 13 amino acids. From germline, CDR1 is KGHDR and CDR2 SFDVKD. The V gene lost 4 bases and the J gene lost 6 bases, with 12 bases spanning the gap. DNA for the CDR3: TGTGCCACCAGTGACCCAGACAGGCCCGAGCAGTACTTC. Translation: CATSDPDRPEQYF.

The chain carries TRBV15 and TRBJ2-1; 9 positions match TRBD2. The trim removed 4 bases at V and 4 bases at J, leaving 5 bases unmatched. The CDR3 runs to 15 residues. Germline CDR1 is LNHNV and CDR2 is YYDKDF (reference sequence). CDR3 residues: CATSKASGKYNEQFF. CDR3 nucleotide sequence: TGTGCCACCAGCAAAGCTAGCGGGAAATACAATGAGCAGTTCTTC.

The rearrangement joins TRBV4-1 to TRBJ2-1; 7 nucleotides align to TRBD2. This CDR3 has 16 residues. The ends lost 4 bases at V and 8 bases at J; junction bases unmatched: 14. The germline gives CDR1 MGHRA, CDR2 YSYEKL. CDR3 region: CASSLDRRELGDEQFF. CDR3 sequence (DNA): TGCGCCAGCAGCCTGGATCGGCGGGAGTTGGGTGATGAGCAGTTCTTC.

This clonotype has a count of ten or more. CDR3 protein: CAINGDRNQPQHF. As DNA, the CDR3 is TGTGCCATCAATGGGGACAGAAATCAGCCCCAGCATTTT. The rearrangement links TRBV28 to TRBJ1-5; 7 nucleotides align to TRBD1. The CDR3 runs 13 residues. Germline loops: CDR1 MDHEN, CDR2 SYDVKM. J lost 4 bases, V lost 10 bases, and 7 bases had no gene match. Drawing the rest from reference TRBV28 and TRBJ1-5, the complete variable domain is DVKVTQSSRYLVKRTGEKVFLECVQDMDHENMFWYRQDPGLGLRLIYFSYDVKMKEKGDIPEGYSVSREKKERFSLILESASTNQTSMYLCAINGDRNQPQHFGDGTRLSIL.

This clonotype was observed a few times. The CDR3 nucleotides are TGCAGCGTAGCCGGGACTAGCGGGAGGACAGATACGCAGTATTTT. Protein product: CSVAGTSGRTDTQYF. The chain couples TRBV29-1 to TRBJ2-3, with 15 nucleotides matching TRBD2. V lost 6 bases, J lost 3 bases, and 4 bases stayed unmatched. The CDR3 sequence is 15 residues long. CDR1 and CDR2 (germline): SQVTM, ANQGSEA.

This clonotype was recorded at least ten times. The chain is built from TRBV12-3 or TRBV12-4 and TRBJ2-5; the match to TRBD2 covers 12 bases. Losses at the gene ends were 0 bases for V and 4 bases for J; bases not matched to a gene: 12. The CDR3 covers 19 residues. The CDR3 here is CASSLATGAASGRGETQYF. The CDR3 nucleotides are TGTGCCAGCAGTTTAGCGACAGGGGCGGCTAGCGGGAGGGGAGAGACCCAGTACTTC.

The CDR3 protein is CSAWGGLGFHEQYF. CDR3 DNA sequence: TGCAGCGCGTGGGGGGGACTAGGGTTCCACGAGCAGTACTTC. V gene TRBV29-1 combines with J gene TRBJ2-7; TRBD2 matches at 8 bases. The CDR3 contains 14 residues. CDR1 is SQVTM, CDR2 ANQGSEA, per germline. V lost 7 bases to trimming and J lost 5 bases; unmatched junction nucleotides: 13.

This clonotype has a count of ten or more. The rearrangement joins TRBV20-1 to TRBJ2-3; 11 bases line up with TRBD2. With 5 bases clipped from V and 5 bases from J, the junction kept 9 bases outside the gene matches. Germline values: CDR1 DFQATT, CDR2 SNEGSKA (reference sequence). This CDR3 has 15 residues. The CDR3 spells CSAPTSGSWGDTQYF. The CDR3 DNA reads as TGCAGTGCTCCAACTAGCGGGAGCTGGGGAGATACGCAGTATTTT.

The chain couples TRBV12-3 or TRBV12-4 to TRBJ2-6; the D gene is possibly TRBD1 (6 bases). Trimming took off 6 bases at V and 0 bases at J, with 15 bases between the two ends. The CDR3 runs to 17 residues. DNA for the CDR3: TGTGCCAGCAGGTACCGCACAGGGACCTCTGGGGCCAACGTCCTGACTTTC. Translated: CASRYRTGTSGANVLTF.

This clonotype was seen only a few times. The chain couples TRBV11-3 to TRBJ1-2, with a tentative D call TRBD1 (6 bases). The CDR3 contains 14 residues. Germline V gene data show CDR1 as SGHNT and CDR2 as YENEEA. Trimming took off 5 bases at V and 5 bases at J, with 15 bases between the two ends. The CDR3 here is CASSAPGALYGYTF. DNA of the CDR3: TGTGCCAGCAGCGCCCCGGGGGCTTTGTATGGCTACACCTTC.

V and J are TRBV4-1 and TRBJ2-1, with 9 positions matching TRBD2. This CDR3 has 16 amino acids. V lost 4 bases, J lost 0 bases, and 4 bases stayed unmatched. The germline gives CDR1 MGHRA, CDR2 YSYEKL. CDR3 in amino acids: CASSPLAGPSYNEQFF. For the CDR3, the DNA is TGCGCCAGCAGCCCCCTAGCGGGGCCCTCCTACAATGAGCAGTTCTTC.

V and J are TRBV11-2 and TRBJ2-6; D gene ambiguous. Looked up from germline, CDR1 is SGHAT and CDR2 is FQNNGV. Trimming cost V 5 bases and J 1 base, with 12 bases left between them. This CDR3 spans 16 amino acids. This CDR3 reads CASSRDLLSGANVLTF. CDR3 coding DNA: TGTGCCAGCAGCCGCGACCTCCTGTCTGGGGCCAACGTCCTGACTTTC.

This clonotype was counted at least ten times. The gene calls are TRBV13 and TRBJ2-1, with D hard to call. Per germline, CDR1 PRHDT and CDR2 FYEKMQ (reference sequence). The CDR3 runs 14 residues. Trimming took off 1 base at V and 6 bases at J, with 10 bases between the two ends. CDR3 bases: TGTGCCAGCAGCTTAGCTTTTGCAGGCAATGAGCAGTTCTTC. Translated, it gives CASSLAFAGNEQFF.

This clonotype was seen only a few times. The chain combines TRBV7-9 with TRBJ2-1; TRBD2 agrees at 7 bases. The CDR3 covers 12 residues. V lost 5 bases and J lost 11; bases outside the gene matches: 6. The germline V gene encodes CDR1 SEHNR and CDR2 FQNEAQ (reference sequence). CDR3 residues: CASSPGEGQQFF. The DNA for the CDR3 is TGTGCCAGCAGCCCCGGGGAGGGTCAGCAGTTCTTC.

V gene TRBV20-1 combines with J gene TRBJ2-7; D perhaps matches TRBD1 (5 bases). CDR1 DFQATT and CDR2 SNEGSKA come from the germline V gene (reference sequence). The CDR3 totals 12 residues. Trimming removed 4 bases from V and 3 bases from J, with 10 bases in between. The CDR3 reads CSATTDIYEQYF. The CDR3 region has the DNA TGCAGTGCTACTACGGACATCTACGAGCAGTACTTC.

Only a few counts were recorded for this clonotype. The chain joins TRBV25-1 to TRBJ1-3; no clear D. With 2 bases removed from V and 0 bases from J, the gap between germline ends came to 8 bases. Germline V gene sequence: CDR1 MGHDK, CDR2 SYGVNS. CDR3 length: 15 amino acids. The CDR3 DNA follows: TGTGCCAGCAGTGAACATACAGCCTCTGGAAACACCATATATTTT. Its translation: CASSEHTASGNTIYF.

This clonotype was counted at least ten times. The J gene is TRBJ2-7, the V gene TRBV28, with TRBD2 identical over 8 bases. The CDR3 totals 19 residues. The ends lost 5 bases at V and 3 bases at J; junction bases unmatched: 21. Germline V gene lookup returns CDR1 MDHEN and CDR2 SYDVKM. The CDR3 bases are TGTGCCAGCAGTCTCCGAGGGAGTGGCGGGAGGACCCCTCTCTACGAGCAGTACTTC. Its translation is CASSLRGSGGRTPLYEQYF.

With regard to this clonotype: A much larger clone differs from this one at a single base, so this may be a read error. The J gene is TRBJ2-3, the V gene TRBV7-2, with TRBD2 matching over 13 bases. Per germline, CDR1 SGHTA and CDR2 FQGNSA. The length of the CDR3 is 16 residues. After removal of 6 bases from V and 5 bases from J, the junction contained 8 bases not matched to a gene. CDR3 DNA: TGTGCCAGCAGGGAACTAGCGGGAGGGCCCGGAGATACGCAGTATTTT. This sequence encodes CASRELAGGPGDTQYF. Drawing the rest from reference TRBV7-2 and TRBJ2-3, the complete variable domain is GAGVSQSPSNKVTEKGKDVELRCDPISGHTALYWYRQSLGQGLEFLIYFQGNSAPDKSGLPSDRFSAERTGGSVSTLTIQRTQQEDSAVYLCASRELAGGPGDTQYFGPGTRLTVL.

This clonotype has ten or more counts. The chain carries TRBV12-3 or TRBV12-4 and TRBJ1-1; no reliable D call. V shed 6 bases and J shed 0 bases, with 11 bases lying between them. CDR3 size: 14 residues. The CDR3 reads CASSDANMNTEAFF. The CDR3 nucleotides read TGTGCCAGCAGCGATGCAAACATGAACACTGAAGCTTTCTTT.

V gene TRBV10-3 combines with J gene TRBJ2-5, with unresolved D. V was trimmed by 2 bases and J by 2 bases, leaving 18 bases between them. The germline V gene encodes CDR1 ENHRY and CDR2 SYGVKD. CDR3 length equals 17 residues. The CDR3 protein is CAISEVAELRKQETQYF. For the CDR3, the DNA is TGTGCCATCAGTGAGGTGGCAGAACTACGAAAACAAGAGACCCAGTACTTC.